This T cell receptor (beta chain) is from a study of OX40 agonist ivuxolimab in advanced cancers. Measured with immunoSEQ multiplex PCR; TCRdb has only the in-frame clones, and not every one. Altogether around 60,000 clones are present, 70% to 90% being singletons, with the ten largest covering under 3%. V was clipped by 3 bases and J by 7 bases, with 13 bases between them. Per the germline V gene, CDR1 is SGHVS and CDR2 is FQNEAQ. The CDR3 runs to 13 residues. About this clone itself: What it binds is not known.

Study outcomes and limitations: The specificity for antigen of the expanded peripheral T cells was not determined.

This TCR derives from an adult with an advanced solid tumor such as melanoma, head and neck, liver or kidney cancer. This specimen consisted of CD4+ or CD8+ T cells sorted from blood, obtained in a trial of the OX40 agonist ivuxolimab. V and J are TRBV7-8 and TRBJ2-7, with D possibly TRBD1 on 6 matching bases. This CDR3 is CASSFDQGREQYF. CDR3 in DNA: TGTGCCAGCAGCTTCGATCAGGGGAGAGAGCAGTACTTC.